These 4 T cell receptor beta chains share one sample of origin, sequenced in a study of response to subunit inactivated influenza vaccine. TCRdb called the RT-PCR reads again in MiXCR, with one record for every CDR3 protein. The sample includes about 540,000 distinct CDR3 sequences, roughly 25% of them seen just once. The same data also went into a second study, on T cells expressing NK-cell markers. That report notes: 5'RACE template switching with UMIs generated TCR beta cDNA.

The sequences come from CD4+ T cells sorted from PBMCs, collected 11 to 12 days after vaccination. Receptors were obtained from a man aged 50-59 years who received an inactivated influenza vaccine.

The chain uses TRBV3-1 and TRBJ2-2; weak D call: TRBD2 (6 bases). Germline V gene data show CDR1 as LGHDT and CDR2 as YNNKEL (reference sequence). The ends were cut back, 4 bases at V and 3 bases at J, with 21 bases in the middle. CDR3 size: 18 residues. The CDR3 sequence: CASSPLRGSGGDTGELFF. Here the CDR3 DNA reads TGTGCCAGCAGCCCCCTCCGGGGGAGCGGAGGGGACACCGGGGAGCTGTTTTTT. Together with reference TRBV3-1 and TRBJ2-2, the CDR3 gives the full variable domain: DTAVSQTPKYLVTQMGNDKSIKCEQNLGHDTMYWYKQDSKKFLKIMFSYNNKELIINETVPNRFSPKSPDKAHLNLHINSLELGDSAVYFCASSPLRGSGGDTGELFFGEGSRLTVL.

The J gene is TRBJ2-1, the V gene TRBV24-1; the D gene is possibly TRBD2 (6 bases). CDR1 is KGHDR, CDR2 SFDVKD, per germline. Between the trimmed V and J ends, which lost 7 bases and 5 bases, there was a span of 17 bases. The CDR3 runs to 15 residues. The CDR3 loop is CATSEHRDFDNEQFF. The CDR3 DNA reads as TGTGCCACCAGCGAACACCGGGACTTTGACAATGAGCAGTTCTTC.

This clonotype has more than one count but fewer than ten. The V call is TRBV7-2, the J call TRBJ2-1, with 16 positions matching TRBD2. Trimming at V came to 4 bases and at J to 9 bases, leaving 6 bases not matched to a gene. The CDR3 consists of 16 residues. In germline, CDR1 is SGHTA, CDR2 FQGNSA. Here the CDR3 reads CASSSGLAGGQGEQFF. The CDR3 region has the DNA TGTGCCAGCAGCTCGGGACTAGCGGGGGGGCAGGGTGAGCAGTTCTTC.

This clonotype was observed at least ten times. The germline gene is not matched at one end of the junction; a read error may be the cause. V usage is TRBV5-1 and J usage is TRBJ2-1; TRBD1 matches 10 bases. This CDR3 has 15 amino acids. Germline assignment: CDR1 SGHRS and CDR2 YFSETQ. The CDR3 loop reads CASSVTGGSYNEQFF. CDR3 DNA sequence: TGTGCCAGCAGCGTGACAGGGGGCAGCTACAATGAGCAGTTCTTC.